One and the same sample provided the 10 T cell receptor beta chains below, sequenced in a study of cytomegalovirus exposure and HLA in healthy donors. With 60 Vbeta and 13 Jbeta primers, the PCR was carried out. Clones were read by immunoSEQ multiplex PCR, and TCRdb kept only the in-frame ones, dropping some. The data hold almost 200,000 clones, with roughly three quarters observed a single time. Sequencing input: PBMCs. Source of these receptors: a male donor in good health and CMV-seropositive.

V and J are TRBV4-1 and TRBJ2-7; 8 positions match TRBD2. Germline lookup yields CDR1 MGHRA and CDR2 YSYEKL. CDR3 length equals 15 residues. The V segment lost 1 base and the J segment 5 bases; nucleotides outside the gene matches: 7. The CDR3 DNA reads TGCGCCAGCAGCCAAGTCGGGGGGGCGGGAAACGAGCAGTACTTC. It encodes CASSQVGGAGNEQYF.

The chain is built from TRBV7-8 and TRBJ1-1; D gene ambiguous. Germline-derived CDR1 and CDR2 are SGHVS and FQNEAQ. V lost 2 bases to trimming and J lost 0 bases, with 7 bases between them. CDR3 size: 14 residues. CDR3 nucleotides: TGTGCCAGCAGCTTAATCGGTATGAACACTGAAGCTTTCTTT. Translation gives CASSLIGMNTEAFF.

The CDR3 region is CASSLVRGPSYEQYF. As DNA, the CDR3 is TGTGCCAGCAGCTTAGTTAGGGGTCCCTCCTACGAGCAGTACTTC. This rearrangement joins TRBV7-2 to TRBJ2-7, with D possibly matching TRBD1 (5 bases). Per germline, CDR1 SGHTA and CDR2 FQGNSA. V lost 1 base to trimming and J lost 0 bases, with 10 bases between them. The length of the CDR3 is 15 residues.

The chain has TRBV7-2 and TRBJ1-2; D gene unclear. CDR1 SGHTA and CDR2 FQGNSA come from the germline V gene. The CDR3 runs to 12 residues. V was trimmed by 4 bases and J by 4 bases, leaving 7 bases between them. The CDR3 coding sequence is TGTGCCAGCAGCTCCAACGGCTATGGCTACACCTTC. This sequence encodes CASSSNGYGYTF.

Here the CDR3 DNA reads TGCACCAGCAGCCAAGGTCAGGACACTGGAAACACCATATATTTT. Residues: CTSSQGQDTGNTIYF. The V call is TRBV1, the J call TRBJ1-3; the table's D gene call, TRBD1, was not cross checked with the DNA. TRBV1 is a known pseudogene. The CDR3 consists of 15 residues.

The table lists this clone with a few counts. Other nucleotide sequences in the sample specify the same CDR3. CDR3: CASSSDSYEQYF. Written as DNA, the CDR3 is TGTGCCAGCAGTTCAGATTCCTACGAGCAGTACTTC. The chain employs TRBV6-5 and TRBJ2-7, with D hard to call. This CDR3 has 12 residues. Germline V gene data show CDR1 as MNHEY and CDR2 as SVGAGI. V was cut by 4 bases and J by 1 base, with 5 bases left in between.

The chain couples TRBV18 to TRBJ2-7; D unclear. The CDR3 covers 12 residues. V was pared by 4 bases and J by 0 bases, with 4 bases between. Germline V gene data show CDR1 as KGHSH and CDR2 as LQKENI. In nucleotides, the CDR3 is TGTGCCAGCTCACGAGGCTCCTACGAGCAGTACTTC. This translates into CASSRGSYEQYF.

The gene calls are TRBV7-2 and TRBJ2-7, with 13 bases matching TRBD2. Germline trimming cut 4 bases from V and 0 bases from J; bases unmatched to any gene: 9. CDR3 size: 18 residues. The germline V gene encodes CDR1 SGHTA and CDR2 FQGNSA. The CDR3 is CASSSGLAGFLTSYEQYF. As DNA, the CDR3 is TGTGCCAGCAGCTCGGGACTAGCGGGGTTTCTTACCTCCTACGAGCAGTACTTC.

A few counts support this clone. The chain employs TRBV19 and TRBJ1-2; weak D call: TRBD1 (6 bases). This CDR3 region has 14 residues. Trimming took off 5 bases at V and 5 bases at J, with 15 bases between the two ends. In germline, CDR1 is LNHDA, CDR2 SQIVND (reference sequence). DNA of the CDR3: TGTGCCAGTAGTCCGGACAGTAATGGGTATGGCTACACCTTC. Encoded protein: CASSPDSNGYGYTF.

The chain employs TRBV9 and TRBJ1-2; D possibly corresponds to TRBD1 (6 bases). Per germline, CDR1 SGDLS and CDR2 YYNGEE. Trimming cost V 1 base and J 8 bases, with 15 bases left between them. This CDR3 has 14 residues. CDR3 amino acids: CASSVTRGTSGYTF. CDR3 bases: TGTGCCAGCAGCGTAACGAGGGGGACCTCAGGCTACACCTTC.